The 2 T cell receptor beta chains reported below all come from one sample, sequenced in a study of cytomegalovirus exposure and HLA in healthy donors. Primers: 60 Vbeta forward and 13 Jbeta reverse. Only in-frame clones appear in the TCRdb table, and some are missing; sequencing was by immunoSEQ multiplex PCR. The sample includes some 200,000 clones, 79% of them seen just once. Material for sequencing was PBMCs. The origin of the receptors is a girl aged 10 to 17 in good health and CMV-seropositive.

The CDR3 is CASSHFGTGTRETQYF. CDR3 coding DNA: TGTGCCAGCAGCCATTTCGGGACAGGGACGCGAGAGACCCAGTACTTC. The rearrangement joins TRBV7-9 to TRBJ2-5; 9 bases are shared with TRBD1. This CDR3 is built from 16 residues. Germline V lookup: CDR1 SEHNR, CDR2 FQNEAQ (reference sequence). The ends lost 5 bases at V and 4 bases at J; junction bases unmatched: 11.

V is TRBV19 and J is TRBJ1-1; no firm D call. This CDR3 contains 12 residues. The V gene lost 8 bases and the J gene lost 1 base, with 8 bases spanning the gap. Germline V gene sequence: CDR1 LNHDA, CDR2 SQIVND (reference sequence). CDR3 sequence reads: CASLAGNTEAFF. CDR3 coding DNA: TGTGCCAGTCTCGCAGGGAACACTGAAGCTTTCTTT.